The 3 T cell receptor beta chains reported below all come from one sample, sequenced in a study of low-dose radiotherapy and immunotherapy resistance in tumors. Time point meaning: after trial treatment. The treatment: LDRT plus nivolumab, ipilimumab, low-dose cyclophosphamide and aspirin (RACIN trial). Alpha and beta chains were covered, as first-strand cDNA relied on TRAV- and TRBV-specific primers. The authors ran 15 to 20 PCR cycles to amplify TCRs with a constant-region primer and V-primer adapter. TCRdb re-called the reads with MiXCR, one entry per CDR3 protein. The sample holds some 46,000 distinct CDR3 sequences, about 25% seen once. Sequenced material: PBMCs, taken after low-dose radiotherapy plus immunotherapy. The origin of the receptors is a male donor with prostate cancer.

This clonotype was counted ten times or more. This CDR3 is CASSLQLAGAGEQFF. CDR3 DNA: TGTGCCAGCAGCCTCCAACTAGCGGGAGCTGGTGAGCAGTTCTTC. The chain recombines TRBV14 with TRBJ2-1, with 11 bases identical to TRBD2. The germline V gene has CDR1 SGHDN and CDR2 FVKESK. With V trimmed by 4 bases and J by 9 bases, 8 bases remained unmatched. The CDR3 covers 15 residues.

This clonotype showed up many times. This chain uses TRBV28 with TRBJ1-3, with TRBD1 matching 7 bases. The V gene's germline CDR1 is MDHEN and CDR2 SYDVKM. V lost 6 bases and J lost 0; bases outside the gene matches: 11. The CDR3 length is 17 residues. The CDR3 nucleotides are TGTGCCAGCAGACCAGTTCCGGGACAGTACTCTGGAAACACCATATATTTT. As protein: CASRPVPGQYSGNTIYF.

The genes are TRBV11-2 and TRBJ1-3; no firm D call. The CDR3 is 14 residues long. V lost 5 bases to trimming and J lost 6 bases, with 14 bases between them. Germline loops: CDR1 SGHAT, CDR2 FQNNGV. The CDR3 loop reads CASSPTVIENTIYF. The CDR3 nucleotides read TGTGCCAGCAGCCCTACAGTCATCGAAAACACCATATATTTT.